A single sample is the source of the 18 T cell receptor beta chains below, sequenced in a study of T cell responses to AZD1222 COVID-19 vaccine. The data were produced by immunoSEQ multiplex PCR, yet TCRdb's version contains in-frame clones alone and is incomplete. The repertoire holds tens of thousands of clones, under 95% seen once, with less than 6.5% in the top ten. The specimen was peripheral blood, collected on day 0 of AZD1222 vaccination. These receptors all stem from an adult in good health.

The chain has TRBV4-2 and TRBJ2-1; 7 bases agree with TRBD2. CDR1 and CDR2 (germline): LGHNA, YNFKEQ. After removal of 0 bases from V and 7 bases from J, the junction contained 9 bases not matched to a gene. The CDR3 is made up of 16 amino acids. Written as DNA, the CDR3 is TGTGCCAGCAGCCAAGATGGACTGGGGGGAGGGAATGAGCAGTTCTTC. It encodes CASSQDGLGGGNEQFF.

This chain uses TRBV7-8 with TRBJ2-1; the D gene is possibly TRBD2 (5 bases). Deletions cut 1 base from V and 5 bases from J, with 9 bases between. This CDR3 spans 14 amino acids. Germline V gene sequence: CDR1 SGHVS, CDR2 FQNEAQ. The CDR3 bases are TGTGCCAGCAGCTTAGGGACTTTTAACAATGAGCAGTTCTTC. As protein: CASSLGTFNNEQFF. The full variable domain, in which reference TRBV7-8 and TRBJ2-1 provide the parts outside the CDR3, is GAGVSQSPRYKVAKRGQDVALRCDPISGHVSLFWYQQALGQGPEFLTYFQNEAQLDKSGLPSDRFFAERPEGSVSTLKIQRTQQEDSAVYLCASSLGTFNNEQFFGPGTRLTVL.

The V and J genes are TRBV7-9 and TRBJ2-7, with 10 nucleotides matching TRBD2. Trimming removed 11 bases from V and 3 bases from J; junction bases left unmatched: 7. The CDR3 is made up of 13 amino acids. CDR1 is SEHNR and CDR2 is FQNEAQ in the germline V gene (reference sequence). The CDR3 loop is CAGTGTSDYEQYF. The CDR3 nucleotides are TGTGCCGGGACCGGGACTAGCGACTACGAGCAGTACTTC.

This chain connects TRBV4-2 to TRBJ2-1, with 12 bases lining up with TRBD2. This CDR3 is built from 17 residues. Germline V gene lookup returns CDR1 LGHNA and CDR2 YNFKEQ. V lost 3 bases to trimming and J lost 3 bases; unmatched junction nucleotides: 6. Here the CDR3 reads CASSQSGLAGLYNEQFF. DNA for the CDR3: TGTGCCAGCAGCCAGTCGGGACTAGCGGGCCTCTACAATGAGCAGTTCTTC.

This clone was found once. This chain joins TRBV30 and TRBJ1-5; D possibly corresponds to TRBD1 (5 bases). Germline V lookup: CDR1 GTSNPN, CDR2 SVGIG (reference sequence). This CDR3 is built from 15 residues. Trimming removed 0 bases from V and 2 bases from J, with 11 bases in between. In nucleotides, the CDR3 is TGTGCCTGGAGTGTTCTCCTGGGGGGCAATCAGCCCCAGCATTTT. Translation gives CAWSVLLGGNQPQHF.

The J gene is TRBJ2-5, the V gene TRBV5-1; D is undetermined. Germline-derived CDR1 and CDR2 are SGHRS and YFSETQ. Deletions cut 4 bases from V and 0 bases from J, with 10 bases between. The CDR3 has 14 amino acids. CDR3 in DNA: TGCGCCAGCAGCGTTCAGACGTACCAAGAGACCCAGTACTTC. This encodes CASSVQTYQETQYF.

The gene calls are TRBV18 and TRBJ1-3; D is unresolved. Germline V gives CDR1 KGHSH, CDR2 LQKENI. This CDR3 is built from 16 residues. V was cut by 3 bases and J by 0 bases, with 12 bases left in between. For the CDR3, the DNA is TGTGCCAGCTCACCTCCCAACCAAATCTCTGGAAACACCATATATTTT. As protein: CASSPPNQISGNTIYF.

This clone came up once. The rearrangement joins TRBV18 to TRBJ2-5; TRBD2 is a possible D gene (6 bases). The CDR3 covers 12 residues. CDR1 KGHSH and CDR2 LQKENI come from the germline V gene. V dropped 3 bases and J dropped 7 bases, with 9 bases sitting between them. The CDR3 coding sequence is TGTGCCAGCTCACCGCCAGCGGGGACCCAGTACTTC. Translating gives CASSPPAGTQYF.

This rearrangement joins TRBV30 to TRBJ2-1; tentatively, D is TRBD1 or TRBD2 (5 bases each). This CDR3 spans 14 amino acids. The germline V and J ends were trimmed by 5 bases and 9 bases, with 20 bases remaining between them. CDR1 is GTSNPN and CDR2 is SVGIG in the germline V gene (reference sequence). The CDR3 nucleotides read TGTGCCTGGGGGTTCGTGACGGGGCTCCCTGAGCAGTTCTTC. This codes for CAWGFVTGLPEQFF.

The chain joins TRBV29-1 to TRBJ1-2; TRBD1 matches at 7 bases. CDR1 is SQVTM and CDR2 is ANQGSEA in the germline V gene. The CDR3 loop spans 14 amino acids. J was trimmed by 7 bases and V by 4 bases; bases with no gene match: 12. The CDR3: CSVGQGGSGSGYTF. The DNA of the CDR3 is TGCAGCGTTGGACAGGGAGGTTCAGGCTCTGGCTACACCTTC.

The chain carries TRBV5-1 and TRBJ2-2; TRBD2 aligns across 7 bases. J lost 0 bases, V lost 3 bases, and 2 bases had no gene match. Germline V gene sequence: CDR1 SGHRS, CDR2 YFSETQ. The CDR3 is made up of 15 amino acids. In DNA form, the CDR3 reads TGCGCCAGCAGCTCCCTAGCGGCGAACACCGGGGAGCTGTTTTTT. Translated: CASSSLAANTGELFF. The entire variable domain, with the rest obtained from reference TRBV5-1 and TRBJ2-2, is as follows: KAGVTQTPRYLIKTRGQQVTLSCSPISGHRSVSWYQQTPGQGLQFLFEYFSETQRNKGNFPGRFSGRQFSNSRSEMNVSTLELGDSALYLCASSSLAANTGELFFGEGSRLTVL.

The V and J genes are TRBV24-1 and TRBJ1-5; no clear D. Trimming took off 5 bases at V and 1 base at J, with 8 bases between the two ends. CDR3 size: 14 residues. From germline, CDR1 is KGHDR and CDR2 SFDVKD. The CDR3 loop is CATSVGVSNQPQHF. As DNA, the CDR3 is TGTGCCACCAGTGTGGGTGTAAGCAATCAGCCCCAGCATTTT.

This clone was recorded only once. The chain recombines TRBV7-2 with TRBJ1-4, with a tentative D call TRBD1 (5 bases). Trimming removed 3 bases from V and 5 bases from J, with 10 bases in between. CDR1 SGHTA and CDR2 FQGNSA come from the germline V gene. CDR3 length: 14 residues. CDR3 sequence reads: CASSFRRGNEKLFF. DNA for the CDR3: TGTGCCAGCAGCTTCAGGCGGGGGAATGAAAAACTGTTTTTT.

The rearrangement links TRBV25-1 to TRBJ2-7, with D possibly TRBD1 on 6 matching bases. CDR1 and CDR2 (germline): MGHDK, SYGVNS. The V gene lost 5 bases and the J gene lost 2 bases, with 10 bases spanning the gap. The CDR3 extends over 13 amino acids. DNA for the CDR3: TGTGCCAGCAGTATGGACAGAGCCTACGAGCAGTACTTC. This gives the protein CASSMDRAYEQYF.

The chain's CDR3 is CASSLWGGLSFDEQYF. The CDR3 nucleotides read TGTGCCAGCAGCTTGTGGGGAGGGCTATCTTTCGACGAGCAGTACTTC. The chain has TRBV5-6 and TRBJ2-7; 7 bases match TRBD2. The CDR3 runs to 16 residues. J was trimmed by 5 bases and V by 1 base; bases with no gene match: 12. Germline V gives CDR1 SGHDT, CDR2 YYEEEE. The whole variable domain, filled in from reference TRBV5-6 and TRBJ2-7, reads DAGVTQSPTHLIKTRGQQVTLRCSPKSGHDTVSWYQQALGQGPQFIFQYYEEEERQRGNFPDRFSGHQFPNYSSELNVNALLLGDSALYLCASSLWGGLSFDEQYFGPGTRLTVT.

The chain couples TRBV5-1 to TRBJ2-3; D perhaps matches TRBD1 (6 bases). Trimming left V 1 base short and J 0 bases short, with 9 bases between. Germline lookup yields CDR1 SGHRS and CDR2 YFSETQ. The CDR3 is 15 residues long. CDR3 in DNA: TGCGCCAGCAGCTTGCAAGGGGGAAGCACAGATACGCAGTATTTT. Protein product: CASSLQGGSTDTQYF.

This chain joins TRBV18 and TRBJ2-2, with 9 bases that match TRBD1. J lost 5 bases, V lost 3 bases, and 7 bases had no gene match. Germline lookup yields CDR1 KGHSH and CDR2 LQKENI. The CDR3 sequence is 16 residues long. As DNA, the CDR3 is TGTGCCAGCTCACCTACACAGGGGGCGCGGACCGGGGAGCTGTTTTTT. Translated: CASSPTQGARTGELFF. Looking up the rest from reference TRBV18 and TRBJ2-2 gives the full variable domain: NAGVMQNPRHLVRRRGQEARLRCSPMKGHSHVYWYRQLPEEGLKFMVYLQKENIIDESGMPKERFSAEFPKEGPSILRIQQVVRGDSAAYFCASSPTQGARTGELFFGEGSRLTVL.

The gene calls are TRBV5-8 and TRBJ2-1; D unclear. V lost 0 bases and J lost 13, with 14 bases in between. Germline V gene data show CDR1 as SGHTS and CDR2 as YDEGEE. The CDR3 runs 13 residues. The CDR3 nucleotides read TGTGCCAGCAGCTTGGAGAGCATTTTCCGTCAGTTCTTC. Translating gives CASSLESIFRQFF.